The 7 T cell receptor beta chains given below trace back to one sample, sequenced in a study of post-analysis software for immune sequencing data. Included in the TCR beta cDNA libraries were unique molecular identifiers. TCRdb reprocessed the PCR reads with MiXCR, giving one entry per CDR3 protein. Here the sample spans roughly 540,000 distinct CDR3 sequences, around 36% being singletons. The antigens these receptors bind are not known. General study findings and limits: Patients showed TRBV5-6, TRBV5-1 and TRBV20-1 among five TRBV segments more frequent than in controls.

What was sequenced was blood. These receptors all come from a girl between 2 and 17 years old with multiple sclerosis.

This clonotype was recorded only once. The rearrangement joins TRBV7-9 to TRBJ1-6; D is perhaps TRBD1 (5 bases). V gave up 0 bases and J gave up 7 bases, with 10 bases separating them. The CDR3 has 15 residues. Germline CDR1 reads SEHNR; CDR2 reads FQNEAQ (reference sequence). In nucleotides, the CDR3 is TGTGCCAGCAGCTTAGCCCAGGGCTCCAATTCACCCCTCCACTTT. Protein: CASSLAQGSNSPLHF.

This sequence joins TRBV20-1 and TRBJ2-3, with 10 bases identical to TRBD2. Losses at the gene ends were 3 bases for V and 0 bases for J; bases not matched to a gene: 3. CDR3 size: 15 residues. Per germline, CDR1 DFQATT and CDR2 SNEGSKA (reference sequence). The CDR3 DNA is TGCAGTGCTAGGTCTAGCGGGGGTAGCACAGATACGCAGTATTTT. Translation gives CSARSSGGSTDTQYF.

Only a few counts were recorded for this clonotype. The rearrangement joins TRBV27 to TRBJ2-6; D not resolved. Trimming shortened V by 6 bases and J by 0 bases, and 12 bases separated the two germline ends. The CDR3 is 16 amino acids. The V gene's germline CDR1 is MNHEY and CDR2 SMNVEV (reference sequence). The CDR3 region has the DNA TGTGCCAGCAGCCACAGATTTAACTCTGGGGCCAACGTCCTGACTTTC. Protein: CASSHRFNSGANVLTF.

V usage is TRBV29-1 and J usage is TRBJ2-5, with 8 nucleotides matching TRBD1. Germline CDR1 is SQVTM and CDR2 is ANQGSEA. The V segment lost 7 bases and the J segment 5 bases; nucleotides outside the gene matches: 18. The CDR3 totals 16 residues. CDR3 DNA: TGCAGCGCCCCCCTCGAGGACAGGGAGGTTGGTGAGACCCAGTACTTC. This gives the protein CSAPLEDREVGETQYF.

This clonotype appeared once. This chain links TRBV7-6 with TRBJ2-3, with 9 bases fitting TRBD2. This CDR3 is built from 16 residues. The germline V gene encodes CDR1 SGHVS and CDR2 FNYEAQ. The V gene end was trimmed by 1 base and the J gene end by 5 bases; junction bases not matched to a gene: 7. This chain's CDR3 is CASSLGLAGSVDTQYF. The CDR3 DNA follows: TGTGCCAGCAGCTTAGGGCTAGCGGGGTCAGTAGATACGCAGTATTTT.

This chain uses TRBV20-1 with TRBJ2-3, with 7 nucleotides matching TRBD2. Unmatched junction bases numbered 9, after V lost 3 bases and J lost 0 bases. This CDR3 has 16 amino acids. The V gene's germline CDR1 is DFQATT and CDR2 SNEGSKA (reference sequence). The CDR3 here is CSASVGGSTSTDTQYF. In DNA, the CDR3 is TGCAGTGCTAGTGTCGGGGGGTCGACTAGCACAGATACGCAGTATTTT.

This chain links TRBV20-1 with TRBJ1-6; TRBD1 matches 7 bases. Germline loops: CDR1 DFQATT, CDR2 SNEGSKA (reference sequence). J gave up 7 bases and V 2 bases, and 8 bases lay outside the gene matches. This CDR3 is built from 15 residues. DNA for the CDR3: TGCAGTGCTAGAAATCGACAGGGTGGCAATTCACCCCTCCACTTT. Translating it yields CSARNRQGGNSPLHF.